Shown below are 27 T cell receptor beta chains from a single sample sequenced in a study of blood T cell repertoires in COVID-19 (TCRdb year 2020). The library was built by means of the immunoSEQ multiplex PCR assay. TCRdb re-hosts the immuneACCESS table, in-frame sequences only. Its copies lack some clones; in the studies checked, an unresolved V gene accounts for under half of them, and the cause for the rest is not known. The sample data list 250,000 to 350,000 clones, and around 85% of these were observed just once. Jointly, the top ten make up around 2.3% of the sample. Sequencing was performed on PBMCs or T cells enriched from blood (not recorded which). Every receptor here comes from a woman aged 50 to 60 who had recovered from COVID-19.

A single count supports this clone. CDR3 sequence: CASSYRDPYEQYF. The CDR3 DNA follows: TGCGCCAGCAGCTACAGGGACCCCTACGAGCAGTACTTC. The chain couples TRBV5-1 to TRBJ2-7; D is perhaps TRBD1 (6 bases). The CDR3 runs 13 residues. Germline CDR1 and CDR2: SGHRS and YFSETQ. V gave up 3 bases and J gave up 2 bases, with 9 bases separating them.

CDR3 in amino acids: CASSPTGVIELGEKLFF. CDR3 coding DNA: TGCGCCAGCAGCCCCACAGGGGTGATTGAGCTGGGGGAAAAACTGTTTTTT. The genes are TRBV5-1 and TRBJ1-4, with TRBD1 identical over 7 bases. This CDR3 comprises 17 residues. Losses at the gene ends were 4 bases for V and 8 bases for J; bases not matched to a gene: 17. Germline-derived CDR1 and CDR2 are SGHRS and YFSETQ.

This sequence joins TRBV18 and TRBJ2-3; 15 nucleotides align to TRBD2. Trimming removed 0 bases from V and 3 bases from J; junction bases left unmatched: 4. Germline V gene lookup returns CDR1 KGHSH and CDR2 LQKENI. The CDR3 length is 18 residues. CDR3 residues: CASSPPGLAGGGTDTQYF. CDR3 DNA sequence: TGTGCCAGCTCACCACCGGGACTAGCGGGAGGCGGGACAGATACGCAGTATTTT. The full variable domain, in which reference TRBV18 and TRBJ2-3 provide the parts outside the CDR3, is NAGVMQNPRHLVRRRGQEARLRCSPMKGHSHVYWYRQLPEEGLKFMVYLQKENIIDESGMPKERFSAEFPKEGPSILRIQQVVRGDSAAYFCASSPPGLAGGGTDTQYFGPGTRLTVL.

This chain's CDR3 is CAWSLDRVDGYTF. CDR3 bases: TGTGCCTGGAGTTTGGACAGGGTTGACGGCTACACCTTC. This sequence joins TRBV30 and TRBJ1-2, with 8 bases lining up with TRBD1. Germline V CDR1 and CDR2: GTSNPN, SVGIG (reference sequence). V dropped 2 bases and J dropped 8; count of bases not matched to a gene: 7. There are 13 residues in the CDR3.

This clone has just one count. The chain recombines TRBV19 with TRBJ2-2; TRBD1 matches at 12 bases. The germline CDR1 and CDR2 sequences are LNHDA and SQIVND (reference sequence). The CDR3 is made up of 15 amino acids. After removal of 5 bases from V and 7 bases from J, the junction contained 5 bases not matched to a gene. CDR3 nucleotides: TGTGCCAGTAGTCCGGGACAGGGGGCCGGCGGGGAGCTGTTTTTT. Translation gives CASSPGQGAGGELFF.

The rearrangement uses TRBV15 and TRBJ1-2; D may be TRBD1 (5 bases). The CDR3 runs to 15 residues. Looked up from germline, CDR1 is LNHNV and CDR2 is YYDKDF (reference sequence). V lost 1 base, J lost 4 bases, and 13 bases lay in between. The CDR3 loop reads CATSRVGGWGYGYTF. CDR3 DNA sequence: TGTGCCACCAGCAGAGTGGGGGGTTGGGGCTATGGCTACACCTTC.

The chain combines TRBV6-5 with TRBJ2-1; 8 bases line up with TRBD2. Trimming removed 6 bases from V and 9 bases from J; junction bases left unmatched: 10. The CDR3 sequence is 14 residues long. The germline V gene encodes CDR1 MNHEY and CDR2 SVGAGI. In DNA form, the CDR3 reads TGTGCCAGCAGAACATCCGGGACTAGGGGTGAGCAGTTCTTC. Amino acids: CASRTSGTRGEQFF.

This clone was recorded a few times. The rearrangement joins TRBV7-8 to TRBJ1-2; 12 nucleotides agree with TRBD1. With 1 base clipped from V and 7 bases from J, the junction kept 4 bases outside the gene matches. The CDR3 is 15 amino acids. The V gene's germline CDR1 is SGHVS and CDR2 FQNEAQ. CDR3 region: CASSLGGQGAGGYTF. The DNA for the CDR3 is TGTGCCAGCAGCTTAGGGGGACAGGGGGCGGGTGGCTACACCTTC. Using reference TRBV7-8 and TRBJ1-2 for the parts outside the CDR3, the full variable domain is GAGVSQSPRYKVAKRGQDVALRCDPISGHVSLFWYQQALGQGPEFLTYFQNEAQLDKSGLPSDRFFAERPEGSVSTLKIQRTQQEDSAVYLCASSLGGQGAGGYTFGSGTRLTVV.

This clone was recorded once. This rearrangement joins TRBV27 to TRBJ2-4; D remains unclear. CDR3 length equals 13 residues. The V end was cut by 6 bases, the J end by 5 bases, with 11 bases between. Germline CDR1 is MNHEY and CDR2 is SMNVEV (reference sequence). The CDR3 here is CASSSTGENIQYF. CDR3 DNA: TGTGCCAGCAGCTCCACCGGAGAAAACATTCAGTACTTC.

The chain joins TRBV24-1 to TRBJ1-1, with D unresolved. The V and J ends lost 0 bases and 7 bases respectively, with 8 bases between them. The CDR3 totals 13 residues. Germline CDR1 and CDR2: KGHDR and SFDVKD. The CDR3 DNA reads TGTGCCACCAGTGATTTGAAACGGGGTGAAGCTTTCTTT. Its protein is CATSDLKRGEAFF.

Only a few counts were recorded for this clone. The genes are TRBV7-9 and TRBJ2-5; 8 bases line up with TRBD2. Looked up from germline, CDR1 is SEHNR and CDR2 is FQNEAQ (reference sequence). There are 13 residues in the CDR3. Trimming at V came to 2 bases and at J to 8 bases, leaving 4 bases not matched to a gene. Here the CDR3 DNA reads TGTGCCAGCAGCTTAAACGGGGGGGAAACCCAGTACTTC. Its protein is CASSLNGGETQYF.

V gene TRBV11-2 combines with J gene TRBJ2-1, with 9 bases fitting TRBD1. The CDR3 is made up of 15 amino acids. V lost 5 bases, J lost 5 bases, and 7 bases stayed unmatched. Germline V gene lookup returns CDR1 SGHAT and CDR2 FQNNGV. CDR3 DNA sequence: TGTGCCAGCAGCCTAACTGGGGACAGGGACAATGAGCAGTTCTTC. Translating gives CASSLTGDRDNEQFF.

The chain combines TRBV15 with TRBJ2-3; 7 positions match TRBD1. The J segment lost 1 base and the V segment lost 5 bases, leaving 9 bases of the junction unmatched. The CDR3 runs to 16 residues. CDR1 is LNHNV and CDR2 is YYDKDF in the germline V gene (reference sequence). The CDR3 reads CATSGFRGFRTDTQYF. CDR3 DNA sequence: TGTGCCACCAGCGGATTCAGGGGGTTCCGCACAGATACGCAGTATTTT. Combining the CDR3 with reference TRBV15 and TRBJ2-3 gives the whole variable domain DAMVIQNPRYQVTQFGKPVTLSCSQTLNHNVMYWYQQKSSQAPKLLFHYYDKDFNNEADTPDNFQSRRPNTSFCFLDIRSPGLGDTAMYLCATSGFRGFRTDTQYFGPGTRLTVL.

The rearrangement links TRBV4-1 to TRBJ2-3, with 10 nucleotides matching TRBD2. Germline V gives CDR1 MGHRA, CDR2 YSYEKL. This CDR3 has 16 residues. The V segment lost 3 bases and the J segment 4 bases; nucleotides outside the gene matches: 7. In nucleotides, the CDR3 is TGCGCCAGCAGCCACTCCCCTAGCGGGAGTTCAGATACGCAGTATTTT. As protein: CASSHSPSGSSDTQYF.

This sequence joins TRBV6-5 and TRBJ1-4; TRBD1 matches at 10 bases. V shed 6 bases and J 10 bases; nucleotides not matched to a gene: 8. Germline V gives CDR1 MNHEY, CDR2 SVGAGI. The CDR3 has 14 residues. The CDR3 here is CASSAGTGDAKLFF. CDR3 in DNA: TGTGCCAGCAGCGCCGGGACAGGGGACGCAAAACTGTTTTTT.

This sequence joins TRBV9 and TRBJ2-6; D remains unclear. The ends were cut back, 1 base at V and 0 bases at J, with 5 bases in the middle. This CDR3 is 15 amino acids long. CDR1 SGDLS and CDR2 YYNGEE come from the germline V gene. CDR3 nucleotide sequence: TGTGCCAGCAGCGTATACGGCTCTGGGGCCAACGTCCTGACTTTC. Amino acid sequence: CASSVYGSGANVLTF.

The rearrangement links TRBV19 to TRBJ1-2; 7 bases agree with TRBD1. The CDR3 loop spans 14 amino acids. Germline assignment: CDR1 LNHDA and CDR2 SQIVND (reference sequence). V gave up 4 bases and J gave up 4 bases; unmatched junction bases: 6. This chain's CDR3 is CASSNLGQVYGYTF. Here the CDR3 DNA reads TGTGCCAGTAGTAATCTTGGACAGGTCTATGGCTACACCTTC.

The CDR3 bases are TGTGCCAGCAGTGAACAGCCAGGGGGGCATGGCTACACCTTC. This encodes CASSEQPGGHGYTF. The chain recombines TRBV6-1 with TRBJ1-2, with TRBD1 matching 7 bases. The germline gives CDR1 MNHNS, CDR2 SASEGT. CDR3 length: 14 residues. With V trimmed by 2 bases and J by 6 bases, 6 bases remained unmatched.

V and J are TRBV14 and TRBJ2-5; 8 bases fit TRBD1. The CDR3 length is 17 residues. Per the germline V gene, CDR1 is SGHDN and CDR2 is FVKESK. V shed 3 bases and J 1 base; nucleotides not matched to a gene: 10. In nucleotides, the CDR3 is TGTGCCAGCAGCCAGGGATTAGCCGGGACAGGCCAAGAGACCCAGTACTTC. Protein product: CASSQGLAGTGQETQYF. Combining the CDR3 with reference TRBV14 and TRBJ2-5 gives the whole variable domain EAGVTQFPSHSVIEKGQTVTLRCDPISGHDNLYWYRRVMGKEIKFLLHFVKESKQDESGMPNNRFLAERTGGTYSTLKVQPAELEDSGVYFCASSQGLAGTGQETQYFGPGTRLLVL.

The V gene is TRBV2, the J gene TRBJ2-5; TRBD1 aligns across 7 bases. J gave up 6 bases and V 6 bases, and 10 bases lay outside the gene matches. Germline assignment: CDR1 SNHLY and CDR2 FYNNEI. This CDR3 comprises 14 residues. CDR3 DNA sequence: TGTGCCAGCAGCCCATTAAGGGGGCTGCAGACCCAGTACTTC. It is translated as CASSPLRGLQTQYF.

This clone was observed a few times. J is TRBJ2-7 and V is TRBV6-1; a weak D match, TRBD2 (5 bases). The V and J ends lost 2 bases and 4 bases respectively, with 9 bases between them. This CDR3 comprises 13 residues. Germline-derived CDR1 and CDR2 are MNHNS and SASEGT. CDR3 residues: CASSELRGYEQYF. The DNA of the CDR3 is TGTGCCAGCAGTGAACTACGGGGATACGAGCAGTACTTC.

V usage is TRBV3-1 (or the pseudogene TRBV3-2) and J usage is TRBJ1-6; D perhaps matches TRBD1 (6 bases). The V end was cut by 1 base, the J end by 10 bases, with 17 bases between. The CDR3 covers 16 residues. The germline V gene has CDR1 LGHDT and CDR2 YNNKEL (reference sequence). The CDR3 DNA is TGTGCCAGCAGCCAAGCTTCTTCAGGGGTAGGGTCACCCCTCCACTTT. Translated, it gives CASSQASSGVGSPLHF.

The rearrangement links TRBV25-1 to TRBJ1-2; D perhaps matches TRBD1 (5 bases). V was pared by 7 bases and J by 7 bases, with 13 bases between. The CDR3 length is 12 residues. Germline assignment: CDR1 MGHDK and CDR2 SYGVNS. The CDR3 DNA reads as TGTGCCAGCAAGGGCCAGGGTACTGGCTACACCTTC. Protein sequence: CASKGQGTGYTF.

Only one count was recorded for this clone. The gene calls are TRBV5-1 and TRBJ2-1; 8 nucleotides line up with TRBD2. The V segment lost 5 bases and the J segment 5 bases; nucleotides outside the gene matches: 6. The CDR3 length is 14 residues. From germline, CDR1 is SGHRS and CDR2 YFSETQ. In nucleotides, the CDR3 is TGCGCCAGCAGTCTTATAGCGGGAAACAATGAGCAGTTCTTC. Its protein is CASSLIAGNNEQFF.

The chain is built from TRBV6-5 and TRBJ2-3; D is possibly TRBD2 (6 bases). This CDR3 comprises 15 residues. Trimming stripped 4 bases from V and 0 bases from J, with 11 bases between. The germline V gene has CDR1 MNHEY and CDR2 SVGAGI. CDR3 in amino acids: CASSSGTSSTDTQYF. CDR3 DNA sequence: TGTGCCAGCAGTTCAGGGACTTCAAGCACAGATACGCAGTATTTT.

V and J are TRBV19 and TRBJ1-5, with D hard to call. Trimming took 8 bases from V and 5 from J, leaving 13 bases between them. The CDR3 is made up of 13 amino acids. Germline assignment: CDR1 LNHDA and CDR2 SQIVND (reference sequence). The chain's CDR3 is CASRSTLDQPQHF. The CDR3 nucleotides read TGTGCCAGTCGGAGCACATTAGATCAGCCCCAGCATTTT.

This CDR3 reads CASSWGQASSGNTIYF. The CDR3 DNA sequence: TGCGCCAGCAGCTGGGGACAGGCGAGCTCTGGAAACACCATATATTTT. The chain is built from TRBV5-1 and TRBJ1-3, with 8 bases matching TRBD1. J lost 0 bases, V lost 3 bases, and 5 bases had no gene match. The CDR3 contains 16 residues. Germline-derived CDR1 and CDR2 are SGHRS and YFSETQ.